This T cell receptor beta chain was documented in a study of blood T cell repertoires in COVID-19. Across the study: Both acute and convalescent COVID-19 samples were obtained from the United States, Italy and Spain.

In the original processing: Amplification of reference gene primers was used by the study to estimate nucleated cell counts. Assay used: immunoSEQ multiplex PCR; TCRdb lists only in-frame clones, some missing. The D gene and trimming were derived from the DNA, and the V and J assignments and clone size from that table. The sample lists 250,000 to 350,000 clones, more than 80% seen once, with 1.1% in the top ten. What the recovered Cohort 3 donors had was two negative PCRs, clearance, or symptom resolution. CDR3 length: 13 amino acids. Germline CDR1 and CDR2: SGHTS and YDEGEE. Trimming removed 2 bases at V and 4 bases at J, with 7 bases between.

This chain uses TRBV5-8 with TRBJ2-1; D call uncertain. This TCR came from a woman younger than 45 who had recovered from COVID-19. Sequenced material: PBMCs or T cells enriched from blood (not recorded which). The CDR3 region is CASSFRQYNEQFF. The CDR3 DNA reads as TGTGCCAGCAGCTTTCGCCAGTACAATGAGCAGTTCTTC.